One and the same sample provided the 3 T cell receptor beta chains below, sequenced in a study of blood T cell repertoires in COVID-19. The assay was immunoSEQ multiplex PCR, and TCRdb's table has in-frame clones only and misses some. The sample records under 170,000 clones, roughly 80% being singletons. The sample comprised peripheral blood. The receptors stem from a man between 65 and 85 years old with acute or convalescent COVID-19.

This chain links TRBV11-1 with TRBJ2-2; tentatively, D is TRBD2 (5 bases). Germline V lookup: CDR1 SGHAT, CDR2 FQDESV (reference sequence). The V gene lost 5 bases and the J gene lost 6 bases, with 10 bases spanning the gap. The CDR3 spans 13 residues. This CDR3 is CASSPSRAGELFF. The CDR3 bases are TGTGCCAGCAGCCCTAGCCGAGCCGGGGAGCTGTTTTTT.

V usage is TRBV6-5 and J usage is TRBJ1-2, with 7 bases matching TRBD1. The CDR3 extends over 14 amino acids. J gave up 4 bases and V 8 bases, and 10 bases lay outside the gene matches. The germline V gene encodes CDR1 MNHEY and CDR2 SVGAGI. The CDR3 reads CASVLRQGSYGYTF. The CDR3 DNA reads as TGTGCCAGCGTTTTAAGACAGGGAAGCTATGGCTACACCTTC.

The chain couples TRBV7-9 to TRBJ1-1; no clear D gene. CDR3 length equals 12 residues. Germline-derived CDR1 and CDR2 are SEHNR and FQNEAQ (reference sequence). Trimming removed 1 base at V and 11 bases at J, with 11 bases between. CDR3 region: CASSLEEGPAFF. CDR3 DNA: TGTGCCAGCAGCTTAGAGGAGGGCCCCGCTTTCTTT.